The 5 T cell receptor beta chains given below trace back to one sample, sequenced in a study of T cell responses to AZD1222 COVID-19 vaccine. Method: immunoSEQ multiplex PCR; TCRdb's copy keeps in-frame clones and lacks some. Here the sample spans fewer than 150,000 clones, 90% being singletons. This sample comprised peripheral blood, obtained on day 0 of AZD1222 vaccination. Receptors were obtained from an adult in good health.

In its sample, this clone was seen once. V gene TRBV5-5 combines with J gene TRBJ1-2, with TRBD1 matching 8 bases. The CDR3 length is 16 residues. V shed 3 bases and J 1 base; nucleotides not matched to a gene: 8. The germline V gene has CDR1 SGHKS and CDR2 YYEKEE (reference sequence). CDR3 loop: CASSSFSGGINYGYTF. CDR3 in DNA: TGTGCCAGCAGCTCGTTTTCAGGGGGCATTAACTATGGCTACACCTTC.

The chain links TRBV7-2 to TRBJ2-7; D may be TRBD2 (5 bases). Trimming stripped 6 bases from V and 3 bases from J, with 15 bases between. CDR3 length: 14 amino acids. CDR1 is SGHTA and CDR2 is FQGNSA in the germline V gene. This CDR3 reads CASSRTRAGYEQYF. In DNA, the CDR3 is TGTGCCAGCAGTCGAACGAGGGCAGGCTACGAGCAGTACTTC.

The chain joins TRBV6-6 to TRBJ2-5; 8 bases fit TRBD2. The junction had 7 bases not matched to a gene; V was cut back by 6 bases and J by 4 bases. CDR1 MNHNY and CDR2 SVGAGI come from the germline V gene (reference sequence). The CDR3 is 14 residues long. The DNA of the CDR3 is TGTGCCAGCAGCCGGGAGGGCCGGGGAGAGACCCAGTACTTC. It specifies CASSREGRGETQYF.

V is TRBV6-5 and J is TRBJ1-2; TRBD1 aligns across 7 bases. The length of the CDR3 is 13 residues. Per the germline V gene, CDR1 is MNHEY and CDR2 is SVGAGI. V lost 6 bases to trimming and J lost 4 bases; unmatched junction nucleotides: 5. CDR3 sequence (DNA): TGTGCCAGCAGCTCTGACAGGGCCTATGGCTACACCTTC. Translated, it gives CASSSDRAYGYTF.

CDR3 region: CASSHPRGDPRRARSPGELFF. For the CDR3, the DNA is TGCGCCAGCAGTCATCCTAGGGGGGACCCACGAAGAGCGCGGAGTCCCGGGGAGCTGTTTTTT. The rearrangement uses TRBV23-1 and TRBJ2-2, with D perhaps matching TRBD1 or TRBD2 (6 bases each). Being an ORF, TRBV23-1 has a function that is uncertain. With 3 bases removed from V and 6 bases from J, the gap between germline ends came to 32 bases. The CDR3 runs 21 residues.